The 13 T cell receptor beta chains presented below share a single source sample, sequenced in a study of blood T cell repertoires in COVID-19. Using immunoSEQ multiplex PCR, the repertoire was profiled, and TCRdb retains in-frame clones only, with some absent. The sample contains approximately 170,000 clones, 80% to 90% of which appear only once. The sequencing input was peripheral blood. Receptors were obtained from a man aged 18 to 30 who had recovered from COVID-19.

This rearrangement joins TRBV19 to TRBJ1-1; maybe TRBD1 (5 bases). Between the trimmed V and J ends, which lost 4 bases and 3 bases, there was a span of 6 bases. From germline, CDR1 is LNHDA and CDR2 SQIVND (reference sequence). The CDR3 covers 12 residues. The CDR3 coding sequence is TGTGCCAGTAGTAAGACAGACACTGAAGCTTTCTTT. Protein sequence: CASSKTDTEAFF.

The V call is TRBV9, the J call TRBJ1-1, with TRBD1 matching 7 bases. The CDR3 has 15 amino acids. From germline, CDR1 is SGDLS and CDR2 YYNGEE. Trimming at V came to 0 bases and at J to 2 bases, leaving 4 bases not matched to a gene. The CDR3 nucleotides read TGTGCCAGCAGCGTAGCAGGGACAGCAAACACTGAAGCTTTCTTT. It yields the protein CASSVAGTANTEAFF. Variable domain in full (rest from reference TRBV9 and TRBJ1-1): DSGVTQTPKHLITATGQRVTLRCSPRSGDLSVYWYQQSLDQGLQFLIQYYNGEERAKGNILERFSAQQFPDLHSELNLSSLELGDSALYFCASSVAGTANTEAFFGQGTRLTVV.

The CDR3 DNA is TGTGCCACCAGTGAGGGGAGACAGGGGGCAGGCAATGAGCAGTTCTTC. Translation gives CATSEGRQGAGNEQFF. The chain carries TRBV24-1 and TRBJ2-1, with 10 bases lining up with TRBD1. The V gene's germline CDR1 is KGHDR and CDR2 SFDVKD. This CDR3 spans 16 amino acids. V dropped 4 bases and J dropped 6; count of bases not matched to a gene: 8.

This chain links TRBV4-3 with TRBJ2-2; possible D gene TRBD2, 5 bases. Trimming cost V 4 bases and J 0 bases, with 9 bases left between them. The CDR3 length is 15 residues. Germline CDR1 is LGHNA and CDR2 is YSLEER. The CDR3 sequence: CASSLAGTNTGELFF. DNA for the CDR3: TGCGCCAGCAGCCTCGCGGGTACGAACACCGGGGAGCTGTTTTTT.

The chain combines TRBV5-1 with TRBJ1-1; unclear D gene. The CDR3 has 15 amino acids. The germline V gene encodes CDR1 SGHRS and CDR2 YFSETQ. Trimming removed 2 bases at V and 0 bases at J, with 11 bases between. CDR3 protein: CASSLNWAMNTEAFF. The CDR3 DNA reads as TGCGCCAGCAGCTTAAACTGGGCAATGAACACTGAAGCTTTCTTT.

This clone was seen just once. The V call is TRBV7-3, the J call TRBJ1-1; 10 nucleotides line up with TRBD1. Germline CDR1 is SGHTA and CDR2 is FQGTGA. V shed 5 bases, J shed 5 bases, and the junction held 8 bases outside the gene matches. The CDR3 spans 15 residues. CDR3 bases: TGTGCCAGCAGCCAGGACAGGGGGATAGGTACTGAAGCTTTCTTT. Translation gives CASSQDRGIGTEAFF. The full variable domain, rest sourced from reference TRBV7-3 and TRBJ1-1, is GAGVSQTPSNKVTEKGKYVELRCDPISGHTALYWYRQSLGQGPEFLIYFQGTGAADDSGLPNDRFFAVRPEGSVSTLKIQRTERGDSAVYLCASSQDRGIGTEAFFGQGTRLTVV.

A few counts support this clone. The gene calls are TRBV10-1 and TRBJ1-1, with 7 bases identical to TRBD1. Trimming at V came to 8 bases and at J to 3 bases, leaving 6 bases not matched to a gene. CDR1 and CDR2 (germline): WNHNN, SYGVQD (reference sequence). The CDR3 loop spans 13 amino acids. CDR3 loop: CASARQGDTEAFF. The CDR3 DNA reads TGCGCCAGCGCCCGACAGGGCGACACTGAAGCTTTCTTT.

The sample holds one count of this clone. The V gene is TRBV11-2, the J gene TRBJ2-7; 11 nucleotides agree with TRBD2. CDR3 size: 15 residues. Germline values: CDR1 SGHAT, CDR2 FQNNGV. V shed 6 bases and J 2 bases; nucleotides not matched to a gene: 6. The CDR3 loop is CASSLLAGATYEQYF. CDR3 nucleotide sequence: TGTGCCAGCAGTTTACTAGCGGGAGCAACCTACGAGCAGTACTTC.

The CDR3 DNA reads TGTGCCAGCAGACAGGGCCTCTCCTACGAGCAGTACTTC. This codes for CASRQGLSYEQYF. The rearrangement uses TRBV16 and TRBJ2-7, with D possibly being TRBD1 (6 bases). This CDR3 is 13 amino acids long. Germline V gene data show CDR1 as KGHSY and CDR2 as FQNENV. V lost 6 bases, J lost 0 bases, and 9 bases lay in between. The whole variable domain, filled in from reference TRBV16 and TRBJ2-7, reads GEEVAQTPKHLVRGEGQKAKLYCAPIKGHSYVFWYQQVLKNEFKFLISFQNENVFDETGMPKERFSAKCLPNSPCSLEIQATKLEDSAVYFCASRQGLSYEQYFGPGTRLTVT.

V usage is TRBV7-9 and J usage is TRBJ1-2; D uncertain. This CDR3 contains 16 residues. The germline V gene encodes CDR1 SEHNR and CDR2 FQNEAQ (reference sequence). Trimming removed 1 base at V and 4 bases at J, with 16 bases between. DNA for the CDR3: TGTGCCAGCAGCTTAGTGGCAGTCCCACCAGGCTATGGCTACACCTTC. It encodes CASSLVAVPPGYGYTF.

V usage is TRBV7-2 and J usage is TRBJ2-5, with D possibly TRBD2 on 6 matching bases. V was cut by 4 bases and J by 5 bases, with 20 bases left in between. The CDR3 runs to 16 residues. Looked up from germline, CDR1 is SGHTA and CDR2 is FQGNSA. The CDR3 bases are TGTGCCAGCAGCTCCGGACGCGGAGCTGGGGGGGAGACCCAGTACTTC. It yields the protein CASSSGRGAGGETQYF.

In DNA, the CDR3 is TGTGCCAGCAGTTTGCGGGTCACTGAAGCTTTCTTT. This codes for CASSLRVTEAFF. The genes are TRBV28 and TRBJ1-1; D is unclear. The CDR3 covers 12 residues. Per germline, CDR1 MDHEN and CDR2 SYDVKM. Between the trimmed V and J ends, which lost 3 bases and 4 bases, there was a span of 6 bases.

The genes are TRBV29-1 and TRBJ1-1, with a possible D match to TRBD1 (6 bases). The CDR3 covers 14 residues. Per germline, CDR1 SQVTM and CDR2 ANQGSEA. Trimming shortened V by 3 bases and J by 7 bases, and 18 bases separated the two germline ends. CDR3 in amino acids: CSVDIWTDAIEAFF. The CDR3 nucleotides are TGCAGCGTTGATATTTGGACAGATGCTATTGAAGCTTTCTTT.